The T cell receptor (beta chain) under discussion was sequenced for a study of T cells after yellow fever vaccination. V lost 6 bases and J lost 0; bases outside the gene matches: 8. The CDR3 consists of 15 residues. Germline CDR1 and CDR2: MNHEY and SMNVEV (reference sequence). 5'RACE template switching produced TCR cDNA carrying a universal primer site and UMIs. Each CDR3 protein gets one entry after TCRdb re-called the 5' RACE reads with MiXCR. Found here are approximately 510,000 distinct CDR3 sequences, 21% of them singletons; the top ten hold approximately 15%. The sequences come from PBMCs, collected approximately 22 days after the first yellow fever vaccination. V gene TRBV27 combines with J gene TRBJ2-7; 7 nucleotides align to TRBD2. The receptor was isolated from a man between 18 and 35 years old who received the YFV17D yellow fever vaccine. The CDR3 coding sequence is TGTGCCAGCAGCCCCCCGGGGGGAGTCTCCTACGAGCAGTACTTC. Its translation: CASSPPGGVSYEQYF.